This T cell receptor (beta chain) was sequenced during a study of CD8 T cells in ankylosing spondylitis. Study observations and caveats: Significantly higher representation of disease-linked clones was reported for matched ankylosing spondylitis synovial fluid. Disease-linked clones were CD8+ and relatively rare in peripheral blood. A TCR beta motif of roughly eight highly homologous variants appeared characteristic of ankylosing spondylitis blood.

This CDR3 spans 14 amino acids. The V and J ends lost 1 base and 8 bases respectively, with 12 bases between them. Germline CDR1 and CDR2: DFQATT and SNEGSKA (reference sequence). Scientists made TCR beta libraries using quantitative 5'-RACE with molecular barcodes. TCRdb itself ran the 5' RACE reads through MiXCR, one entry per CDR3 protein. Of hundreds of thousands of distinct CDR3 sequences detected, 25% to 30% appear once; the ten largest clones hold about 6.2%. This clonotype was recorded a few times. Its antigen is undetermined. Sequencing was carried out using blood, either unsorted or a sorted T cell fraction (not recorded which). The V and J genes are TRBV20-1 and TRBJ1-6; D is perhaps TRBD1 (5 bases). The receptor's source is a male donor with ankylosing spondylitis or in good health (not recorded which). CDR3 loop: CSARGEGRDSPLHF. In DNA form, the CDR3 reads TGCAGTGCTAGAGGGGAGGGCAGGGATTCACCCCTCCACTTT.